The 20 T cell receptor beta chains reported below all come from one sample, sequenced in a study of circulating CD8 cells and anti-PD-1 response in melanoma. The QIAseq Immune Repertoire TCR panel built the libraries from roughly 15 ng of total RNA. TCRdb re-called the reads with MiXCR, one entry per CDR3 protein. The sample yields around 1,200 distinct CDR3 sequences, about 8% seen once. Four subsets defined by PD-1 and/or TIGIT were sorted from live CD3+CD8+TCRalphabeta+ cells. The source material was CD8+ T cells from PBMCs, sampled at baseline or after one month of anti-PD-1 therapy (not recorded which). Receptors originate from a human donor with melanoma.

This clonotype is large in the sample. Written as DNA, the CDR3 is TGTGCCAGCAGTTATGCCAACCTCAATGAGCAGTTCTTC. It codes for CASSYANLNEQFF. The genes are TRBV28 and TRBJ2-1; no firm D call. V lost 4 bases to trimming and J lost 6 bases, with 10 bases between them. Germline values: CDR1 MDHEN, CDR2 SYDVKM. This CDR3 region has 13 residues.

This clonotype is medium-sized. The chain has TRBV7-2 and TRBJ2-1, with 8 bases identical to TRBD2. V was pared by 2 bases and J by 4 bases, with 4 bases of the junction left unmatched. The CDR3 length is 15 residues. The germline V gene has CDR1 SGHTA and CDR2 FQGNSA. CDR3 sequence (DNA): TGTGCCAGCAGCTTAAGCGGGGGACCTTACAATGAGCAGTTCTTC. Protein sequence: CASSLSGGPYNEQFF.

This clonotype is labeled large. The rearrangement links TRBV28 to TRBJ1-1; 9 bases match TRBD1. V was clipped by 5 bases and J by 3 bases; unmatched bases: 7. CDR1 is MDHEN and CDR2 is SYDVKM in the germline V gene. This CDR3 has 15 residues. The CDR3, as DNA: TGTGCCAGCAGTGATACCGGGACAGGGTACACTGAAGCTTTCTTT. Amino acid sequence: CASSDTGTGYTEAFF.

Judged by abundance, this clonotype is medium-sized. The chain recombines TRBV19 with TRBJ2-7; D not certain. Germline V gene lookup returns CDR1 LNHDA and CDR2 SQIVND (reference sequence). The V and J ends lost 3 bases and 3 bases respectively, with 12 bases between them. The CDR3 consists of 14 residues. CDR3 sequence (DNA): TGTGCCAGTAGTATCGCAGGAGCTGTCTACGAGCAGTACTTC. Residues: CASSIAGAVYEQYF. Full variable domain (missing parts from reference TRBV19 and TRBJ2-7): DGGITQSPKYLFRKEGQNVTLSCEQNLNHDAMYWYRQDPGQGLRLIYYSQIVNDFQKGDIAEGYSVSREKKESFPLTVTSAQKNPTAFYLCASSIAGAVYEQYFGPGTRLTVT.

This clonotype was detected only a few times. This may come from a read error, since a much larger clone is one base off. The CDR3 sequence: CASSATGDSDGKLFF. CDR3 DNA: TGTGCCAGTAGTGCAACTGGGGACTCGGATGGAAAACTGTTTTTT. The chain carries TRBV19 and TRBJ1-4; D possibly corresponds to TRBD1 (5 bases). V dropped 5 bases and J dropped 10 bases, with 20 bases sitting between them. This CDR3 has 15 amino acids. The germline V gene has CDR1 LNHDA and CDR2 SQIVND (reference sequence).

This chain links TRBV5-1 with TRBJ2-5; 13 bases line up with TRBD2. With 3 bases clipped from V and 2 bases from J, the junction kept 7 bases outside the gene matches. This CDR3 has 17 amino acids. Germline V lookup: CDR1 SGHRS, CDR2 YFSETQ. The CDR3 nucleotides read TGCGCCAGCAGCTCAGGACTAGCGGGGGCCATACAAGAGACCCAGTACTTC. Protein sequence: CASSSGLAGAIQETQYF.

The chain is built from TRBV5-4 and TRBJ1-1, with a possible D match to TRBD1 (5 bases). In germline, CDR1 is SGHNT, CDR2 YYREEE (reference sequence). This CDR3 region has 14 residues. V was cut by 2 bases and J by 2 bases, with 10 bases left in between. The CDR3 bases are TGTGCCAGCAGCTTCAGGCAGGGCAACACTGAAGCTTTCTTT. This sequence encodes CASSFRQGNTEAFF. Full variable domain (outside the CDR3, taken from reference TRBV5-4 and TRBJ1-1): ETGVTQSPTHLIKTRGQQVTLRCSSQSGHNTVSWYQQALGQGPQFIFQYYREEENGRGNFPPRFSGLQFPNYSSELNVNALELDDSALYLCASSFRQGNTEAFFGQGTRLTVV.

By sample share, this clonotype is large. The V gene is TRBV14, the J gene TRBJ2-7; no firm D call. This CDR3 has 14 amino acids. Germline V gives CDR1 SGHDN, CDR2 FVKESK. V dropped 0 bases and J dropped 3 bases, with 9 bases sitting between them. For the CDR3, the DNA is TGTGCCAGCAGCCAAGAGAACAGACACTACGAGCAGTACTTC. This codes for CASSQENRHYEQYF.

In its sample, this clonotype is medium-sized. The rearrangement joins TRBV12-3 or TRBV12-4 to TRBJ1-1; no clear D. The CDR3 length is 14 residues. Trimming pared 6 bases from V and 4 bases from J, leaving 15 bases between. In nucleotides, the CDR3 is TGTGCCAGCAGCCATGGCGGTACGGGCACTGAAGCTTTCTTT. It specifies CASSHGGTGTEAFF.

This clonotype counts as medium-sized. This sequence joins TRBV28 and TRBJ2-6; D is perhaps TRBD1 (7 bases). Trimming took off 6 bases at V and 0 bases at J, with 18 bases between the two ends. CDR1 MDHEN and CDR2 SYDVKM come from the germline V gene. This CDR3 spans 18 amino acids. CDR3: CASSILAGGFSGANVLTF. The CDR3 DNA is TGTGCCAGCAGCATACTCGCAGGGGGGTTCTCTGGGGCCAACGTCCTGACTTTC. The full variable domain, its missing parts supplied by reference TRBV28 and TRBJ2-6, is DVKVTQSSRYLVKRTGEKVFLECVQDMDHENMFWYRQDPGLGLRLIYFSYDVKMKEKGDIPEGYSVSREKKERFSLILESASTNQTSMYLCASSILAGGFSGANVLTFGAGSRLTVL.

This clonotype was counted a few times. V and J are TRBV19 and TRBJ1-5, with TRBD1 matching 9 bases. J was trimmed by 5 bases and V by 9 bases; bases with no gene match: 5. The CDR3 consists of 13 residues. Germline CDR1 LNHDA, CDR2 SQIVND (reference sequence). DNA for the CDR3: TGTGCCAGACCCGGGACAGGGCATCAGCCCCAGCATTTT. As protein: CARPGTGHQPQHF.

A few counts support this clonotype. V is TRBV6-4 and J is TRBJ2-1, with 11 bases fitting TRBD2. CDR1 and CDR2 (germline): MRHNA, SNTAGT. V dropped 0 bases and J dropped 6; count of bases not matched to a gene: 1. The CDR3 sequence is 15 residues long. This CDR3 is CASSDSSGGANEQFF. The CDR3 DNA reads TGTGCCAGCAGTGACTCTAGCGGGGGGGCCAATGAGCAGTTCTTC.

By sample share, this clonotype is medium-sized (0.01 to 0.1%). This chain uses TRBV28 with TRBJ2-7, with 7 bases identical to TRBD1. Germline CDR1 is MDHEN and CDR2 is SYDVKM. The J segment lost 5 bases and the V segment lost 6 bases, leaving 7 bases of the junction unmatched. This CDR3 comprises 13 residues. CDR3 DNA: TGTGCCAGCAGGATGACAGGGATCAACGAGCAGTACTTC. This sequence encodes CASRMTGINEQYF.

This clonotype is classed as medium-sized (0.01 to 0.1%). This sequence joins TRBV28 and TRBJ2-7, with unresolved D. The V and J ends lost 2 bases and 4 bases respectively, with 18 bases between them. CDR1 is MDHEN, CDR2 SYDVKM, per germline. The CDR3 consists of 16 residues. The DNA of the CDR3 is TGTGCCAGCAGTTTAATTACGGCTGGTCTTCTGTACGAGCAGTACTTC. Protein sequence: CASSLITAGLLYEQYF.

In this sample, this clonotype turned up a few times. V is TRBV19 and J is TRBJ1-1; no clear D. Deletions cut 3 bases from V and 4 bases from J, with 9 bases between. The germline gives CDR1 LNHDA, CDR2 SQIVND (reference sequence). The CDR3 consists of 13 residues. CDR3 coding DNA: TGTGCCAGTAGTATCGGAGGACCCACTGAAGCTTTCTTT. It yields the protein CASSIGGPTEAFF.

In its sample, this clonotype ranks as medium-sized. The rearrangement uses TRBV28 and TRBJ1-2, with D hard to call. The V end lost 4 bases, the J end lost 4 bases, and 16 bases lay between the germline ends. Germline V CDR1 and CDR2: MDHEN, SYDVKM. There are 15 residues in the CDR3. In DNA, the CDR3 is TGTGCCAGCAGTTCTGACGGACTAGCTATCTATGGCTACACCTTC. Amino acids: CASSSDGLAIYGYTF.

Judged by abundance, this clonotype is medium-sized. V and J are TRBV4-2 and TRBJ2-7; 9 bases line up with TRBD2. The CDR3 loop spans 15 amino acids. Germline V lookup: CDR1 LGHNA, CDR2 YNFKEQ. J lost 6 bases, V lost 0 bases, and 6 bases had no gene match. The CDR3 bases are TGTGCCAGCAGCCAAGATGAGCGGGGGGCCTCCGAGCAGTACTTC. Encoded protein: CASSQDERGASEQYF.

By share, this clonotype counts as large. The V call is TRBV28, the J call TRBJ2-3; D ambiguous. Germline CDR1 and CDR2: MDHEN and SYDVKM. The V end was cut by 1 base, the J end by 1 base, with 3 bases between. This CDR3 comprises 13 residues. The CDR3 is CASSLSGTDTQYF. CDR3 in DNA: TGTGCCAGCAGTTTATCCGGCACAGATACGCAGTATTTT.

In this sample, this clonotype is medium-sized (0.01 to 0.1%). Sequence at one end of the junction differs from germline and may be a read error. The chain couples TRBV27 to TRBJ2-1, with D perhaps matching TRBD1 (6 bases). The CDR3 consists of 13 residues. CDR1 is MNHEY, CDR2 SMNVEV, per germline (reference sequence). The CDR3 loop is CASNPTSTGPGLF. Here the CDR3 DNA reads TGTGCCAGCAATCCAACCTCGACAGGACCCGGCCTCTTC.

A remark on this clonotype: The conserved closing phenylalanine or tryptophan is absent in this CDR3, likely reflecting a read error. This rearrangement joins TRBV24-1 to TRBJ1-5; tentative D call: TRBD1 (6 bases). V lost 4 bases and J 6 bases, leaving 12 bases between the germline ends. The CDR3 has 14 residues. CDR1 is KGHDR, CDR2 SFDVKD, per germline. DNA of the CDR3: TGTGCCACCAGTGAATCCCAGGGGACTCAGCCCCAGCATCTT. Its protein product is CATSESQGTQPQHL.